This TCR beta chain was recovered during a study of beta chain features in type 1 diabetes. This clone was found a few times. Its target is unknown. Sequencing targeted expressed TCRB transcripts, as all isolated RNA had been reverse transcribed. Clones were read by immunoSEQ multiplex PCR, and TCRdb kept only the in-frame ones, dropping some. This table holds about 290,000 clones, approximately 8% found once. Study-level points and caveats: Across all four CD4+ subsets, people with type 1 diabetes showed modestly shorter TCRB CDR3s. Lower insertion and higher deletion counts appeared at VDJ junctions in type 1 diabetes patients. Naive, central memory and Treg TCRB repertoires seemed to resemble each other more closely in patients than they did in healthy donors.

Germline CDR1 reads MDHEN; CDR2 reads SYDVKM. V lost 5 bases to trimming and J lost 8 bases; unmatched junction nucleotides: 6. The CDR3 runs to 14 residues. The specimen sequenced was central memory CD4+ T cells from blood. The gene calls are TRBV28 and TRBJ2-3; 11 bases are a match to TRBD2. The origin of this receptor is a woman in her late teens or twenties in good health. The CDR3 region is CASSPGLAAGTQYF. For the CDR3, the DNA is TGTGCCAGCAGTCCGGGACTAGCGGCTGGTACGCAGTATTTT.